This is a list of T cell receptor beta chains from one sample in a study of cytomegalovirus exposure and HLA in healthy donors. The table came from immunoSEQ multiplex PCR; TCRdb's copy has only in-frame clones and leaves some out. The profile shows 150,000 or so clones, approximately 72% of them singletons. Sample: PBMCs. The source of these receptors is a human donor in good health. Both conserved end residues are part of each CDR3. The D gene is left open where the match is weak. Not every row has a clone size; where given, it reads once, few, many or a size class.

J,V,size,D,CDR3,DNA
TRBJ1-2,TRBV6-1,few,.,CASSQGYGYTF,TGTGCCAGCAGCCAGGGGTATGGCTACACCTTC
TRBJ2-5,TRBV7-2,.,TRBD2,CASSPGLAGAREYF,TGTGCCAGCAGCCCAGGACTAGCGGGGGCCCGTGAGTACTTC
TRBJ2-7,TRBV11-2,.,TRBD2,CASSPRLAGGLDEQYF,TGTGCCAGCAGCCCTCGACTAGCGGGGGGGCTGGACGAGCAGTACTTC
TRBJ1-6,TRBV13,.,.,CASSLGQNNSPLHF,TGTGCCAGCAGCCTTGGACAGAACAATTCACCCCTCCACTTT
TRBJ2-1,TRBV5-6,.,.,CASSLAAKGDEQFF,TGTGCCAGCAGCTTGGCAGCCAAGGGGGATGAGCAGTTCTTC
TRBJ2-7,TRBV6-1,.,.,CASSTRDYEQYF,TGTGCCAGCAGTACGCGGGACTACGAGCAGTACTTC
TRBJ2-7,TRBV5-1,.,TRBD1,CASSEGTGRTYEQYF,TGCGCCAGCAGCGAGGGGACAGGGAGGACCTACGAGCAGTACTTC
TRBJ2-1,TRBV27,.,.,CASSFTTNNEQFF,TGTGCCAGCAGTTTTACCACTAACAATGAGCAGTTCTTC
TRBJ2-5,TRBV5-5,.,.,CASSLRGAGETQYF,TGTGCCAGCAGCTTAAGGGGCGCAGGAGAGACCCAGTACTTC
TRBJ1-1,TRBV6-1,.,TRBD1,CASSIGGQGWTEAFF,TGTGCCAGCAGTATCGGGGGACAGGGATGGACTGAAGCTTTCTTT
TRBJ2-3,TRBV7-2,.,TRBD2,CASSLAQRGIDTQYF,TGTGCCAGCAGCTTAGCGCAGCGGGGCATAGATACGCAGTATTTT
TRBJ2-2,TRBV5-1,once,.,CASSLWGQGSDFNRELFF,TGCGCCAGCAGCTTGTGGGGGCAAGGGTCCGACTTTAACCGGGAGCTGTTTTTT
TRBJ1-1,TRBV19,.,TRBD1,CASSITGWQGAEAFF,TGTGCCAGTAGTATAACCGGATGGCAGGGGGCTGAAGCTTTCTTT
TRBJ1-1,TRBV6-5,.,.,CASRGHEAFF,TGTGCCAGCAGGGGACACGAAGCTTTCTTT
TRBJ2-1,TRBV30,.,.,CAWSGVADNEQFF,TGTGCCTGGAGTGGGGTAGCGGACAATGAGCAGTTCTTC
TRBJ2-1,TRBV7-2,.,TRBD2,CASSPTSGVSRYNEQFF,TGTGCCAGCAGCCCGACTAGCGGGGTCTCTCGCTACAATGAGCAGTTCTTC
TRBJ2-3,TRBV4-1,.,TRBD2,CASSQAGTSGGADTQYF,TGCGCCAGCAGCCAAGCAGGGACTAGCGGGGGGGCAGATACGCAGTATTTT
TRBJ2-3,TRBV30,once,.,CAWSRQGADTQYF,TGTGCCTGGAGTAGGCAGGGCGCAGATACGCAGTATTTT
TRBJ1-2,TRBV10-1,.,TRBD1,CASSESRQGGDGYTF,TGCGCCAGCAGTGAGTCAAGACAGGGTGGGGATGGCTACACCTTC
TRBJ2-7,TRBV29-1,.,TRBD1,CSVRTTGSYEQYF,TGCAGCGTACGGACGACAGGGAGCTACGAGCAGTACTTC
TRBJ1-1,TRBV6-5,.,.,CASSYLGAMNTEAFF,TGTGCCAGCAGTTACCTGGGGGCCATGAACACTGAAGCTTTCTTT
TRBJ1-1,TRBV5-1,.,.,CASSLGGRGMNTEAFF,TGCGCCAGCAGCTTGGGAGGGAGAGGAATGAACACTGAAGCTTTCTTT
TRBJ2-1,TRBV4-3,.,TRBD1,CASSQTRTGGWDEQFF,TGCGCCAGCAGCCAAACTAGGACAGGGGGGTGGGATGAGCAGTTCTTC
TRBJ2-7,TRBV4-1,.,TRBD1,CASSPAGQGAGEQYF,TGCGCCAGCAGCCCCGCGGGACAGGGGGCTGGCGAGCAGTACTTC
TRBJ2-4,TRBV6-5,once,.,CASSFGTDKNIQYF,TGTGCCAGCAGTTTCGGGACTGATAAAAACATTCAGTACTTC
TRBJ1-6,TRBV7-3,.,TRBD1,CASSQQGNNSPLHF,TGTGCCAGCAGCCAACAGGGGAATAATTCACCCCTCCACTTT
TRBJ1-1,TRBV6-5,few,TRBD1,CASSKTGGGDTEAFF,TGTGCCAGCAGTAAGACAGGGGGCGGGGACACTGAAGCTTTCTTT
TRBJ2-3,TRBV10-1,.,TRBD2,CASSVGTSPSGDTQYF,TGCGCCAGCAGTGTCGGGACTAGCCCATCGGGAGATACGCAGTATTTT
TRBJ2-1,TRBV7-9,few,TRBD1,CASSSQRGQGSANEQFF,TGTGCCAGCAGCTCCCAAAGGGGACAGGGTTCGGCCAATGAGCAGTTCTTC
TRBJ2-7,TRBV18,.,TRBD2,CASSPPSGLAVPEQYF,TGTGCCAGCTCACCACCGTCGGGACTAGCGGTCCCCGAGCAGTACTTC
TRBJ2-3,TRBV6-5,few,.,CASSYSETTDTQYF,TGTGCCAGCAGTTACAGCGAGACCACAGATACGCAGTATTTT
TRBJ1-3,TRBV25-1,.,.,CASSLEGSRGSGNTIYF,TGTGCCAGCAGTTTAGAGGGGAGCAGGGGCTCCGGAAACACCATATATTTT